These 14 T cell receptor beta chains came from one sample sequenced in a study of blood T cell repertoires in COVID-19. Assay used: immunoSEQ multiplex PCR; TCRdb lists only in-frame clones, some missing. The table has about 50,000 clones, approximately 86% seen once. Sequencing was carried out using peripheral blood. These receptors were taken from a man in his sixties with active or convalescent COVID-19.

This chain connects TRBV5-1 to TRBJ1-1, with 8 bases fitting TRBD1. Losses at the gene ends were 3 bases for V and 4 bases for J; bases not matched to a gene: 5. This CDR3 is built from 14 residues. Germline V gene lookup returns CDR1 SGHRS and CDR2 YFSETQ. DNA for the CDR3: TGCGCCAGCAGCTCAACAGGGGGGGTCACTGAAGCTTTCTTT. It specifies CASSSTGGVTEAFF.

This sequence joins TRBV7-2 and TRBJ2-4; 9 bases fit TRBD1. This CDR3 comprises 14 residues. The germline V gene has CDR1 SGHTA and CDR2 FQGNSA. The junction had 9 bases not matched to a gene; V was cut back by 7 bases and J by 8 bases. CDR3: CASKNDRGADIQYF. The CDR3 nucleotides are TGTGCCAGCAAGAACGACAGGGGGGCGGACATTCAGTACTTC. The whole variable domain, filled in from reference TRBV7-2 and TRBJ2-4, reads GAGVSQSPSNKVTEKGKDVELRCDPISGHTALYWYRQSLGQGLEFLIYFQGNSAPDKSGLPSDRFSAERTGGSVSTLTIQRTQQEDSAVYLCASKNDRGADIQYFGAGTRLSVL.

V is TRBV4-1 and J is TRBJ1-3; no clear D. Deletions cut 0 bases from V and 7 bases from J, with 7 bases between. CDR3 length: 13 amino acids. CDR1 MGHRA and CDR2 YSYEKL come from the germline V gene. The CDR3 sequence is CASSQDWANTIYF. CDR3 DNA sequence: TGCGCCAGCAGCCAAGATTGGGCGAACACCATATATTTT.

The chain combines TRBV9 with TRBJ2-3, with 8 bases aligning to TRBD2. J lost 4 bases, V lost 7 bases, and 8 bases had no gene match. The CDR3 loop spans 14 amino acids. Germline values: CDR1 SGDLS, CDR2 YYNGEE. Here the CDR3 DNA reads TGTGCCAGCGGACGGTCAGCGGGGGCAGATACGCAGTATTTT. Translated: CASGRSAGADTQYF.

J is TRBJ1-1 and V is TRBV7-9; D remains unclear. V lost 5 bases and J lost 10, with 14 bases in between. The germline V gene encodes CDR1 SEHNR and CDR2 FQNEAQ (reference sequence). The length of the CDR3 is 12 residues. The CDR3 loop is CASSLSGYRAFF. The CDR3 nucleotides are TGTGCCAGCAGCCTATCGGGGTATCGAGCTTTCTTT.

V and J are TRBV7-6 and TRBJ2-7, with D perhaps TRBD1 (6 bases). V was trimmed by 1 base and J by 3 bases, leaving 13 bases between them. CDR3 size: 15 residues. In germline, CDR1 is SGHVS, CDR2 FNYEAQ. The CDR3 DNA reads TGTGCCAGCAGCTTAGATTGGGACATCGACTACGAGCAGTACTTC. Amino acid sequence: CASSLDWDIDYEQYF.

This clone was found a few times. CDR3 region: CAISEAQNYEQYF. The CDR3 DNA follows: TGTGCCATCAGTGAAGCCCAAAACTACGAGCAGTACTTC. The V and J genes are TRBV10-3 and TRBJ2-7; D is uncertain. Germline V gene lookup returns CDR1 ENHRY and CDR2 SYGVKD. The CDR3 totals 13 residues. The V and J ends lost 3 bases and 3 bases respectively, with 9 bases between them.

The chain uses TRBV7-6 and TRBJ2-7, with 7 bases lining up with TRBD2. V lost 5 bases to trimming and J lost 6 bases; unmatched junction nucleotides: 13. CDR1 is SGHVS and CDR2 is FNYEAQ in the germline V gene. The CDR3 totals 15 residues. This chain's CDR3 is CASSPPERGRLEQYF. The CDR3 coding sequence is TGTGCCAGCAGCCCCCCCGAGCGGGGCAGGCTCGAGCAGTACTTC.

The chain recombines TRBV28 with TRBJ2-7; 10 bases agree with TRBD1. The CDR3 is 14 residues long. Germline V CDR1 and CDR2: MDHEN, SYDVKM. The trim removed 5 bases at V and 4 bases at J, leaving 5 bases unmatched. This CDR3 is CASSGRDRGYEQYF. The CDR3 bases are TGTGCCAGCAGTGGCCGGGACAGGGGTTACGAGCAGTACTTC.

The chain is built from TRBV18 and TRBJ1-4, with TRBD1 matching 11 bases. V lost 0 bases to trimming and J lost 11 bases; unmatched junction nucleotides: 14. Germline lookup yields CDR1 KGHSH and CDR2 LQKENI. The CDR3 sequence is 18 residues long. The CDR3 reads CASSPPAGTGGDEGKLFF. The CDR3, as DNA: TGTGCCAGCTCACCACCAGCCGGGACAGGGGGTGACGAAGGGAAACTGTTTTTT.

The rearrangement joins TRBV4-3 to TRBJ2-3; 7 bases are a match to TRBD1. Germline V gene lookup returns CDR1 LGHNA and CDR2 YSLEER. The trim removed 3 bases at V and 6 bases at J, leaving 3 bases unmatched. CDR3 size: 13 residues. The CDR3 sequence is CASSQTGPDTQYF. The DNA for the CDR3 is TGCGCCAGCAGCCAGACAGGGCCCGATACGCAGTATTTT.

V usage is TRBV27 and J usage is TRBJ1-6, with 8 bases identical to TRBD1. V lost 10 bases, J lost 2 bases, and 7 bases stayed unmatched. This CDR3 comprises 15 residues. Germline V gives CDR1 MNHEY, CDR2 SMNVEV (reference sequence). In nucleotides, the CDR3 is TGTGCCACCTTAGACAGGGGCGCCTATAATTCACCCCTCCACTTT. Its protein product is CATLDRGAYNSPLHF.

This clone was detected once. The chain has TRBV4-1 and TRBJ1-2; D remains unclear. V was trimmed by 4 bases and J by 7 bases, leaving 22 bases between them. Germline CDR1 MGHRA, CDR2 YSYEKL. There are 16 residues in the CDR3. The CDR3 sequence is CASSPSQDVGPRGYTF. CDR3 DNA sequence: TGCGCCAGCAGCCCTAGCCAAGACGTAGGACCACGTGGCTACACCTTC.

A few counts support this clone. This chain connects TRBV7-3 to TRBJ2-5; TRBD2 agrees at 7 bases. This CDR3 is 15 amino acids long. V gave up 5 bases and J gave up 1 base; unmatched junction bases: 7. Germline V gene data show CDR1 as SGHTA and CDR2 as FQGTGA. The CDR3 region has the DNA TGTGCCAGCAGCCCCTATGGGGGGGTCCAAGAGACCCAGTACTTC. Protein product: CASSPYGGVQETQYF.